Below are 4 T cell receptor beta chains sequenced from a single sample in a study of control samples from healthy donors and cancer patients. The method was immunoSEQ multiplex PCR; TCRdb's version includes in-frame clones alone and lacks a portion of them. The repertoire includes around 86,000 clones, about 90% of them detected once, and roughly 2% sits in the top ten. Sequenced input: PBMCs. Every receptor here comes from an older woman with head and neck cancer.

The rearrangement uses TRBV5-1 and TRBJ1-4, with D possibly TRBD1 on 6 matching bases. The V gene's germline CDR1 is SGHRS and CDR2 YFSETQ. This CDR3 comprises 16 residues. Trimming removed 4 bases at V and 0 bases at J, with 13 bases between. Written as DNA, the CDR3 is TGCGCCAGCAGCCCGACAGGATTTTCAACTAATGAAAAACTGTTTTTT. Translation: CASSPTGFSTNEKLFF.

The gene calls are TRBV6-6 and TRBJ2-1, with 15 positions matching TRBD2. With V trimmed by 6 bases and J by 3 bases, 15 bases remained unmatched. This CDR3 is 20 amino acids long. The V gene's germline CDR1 is MNHNY and CDR2 SVGAGI (reference sequence). The CDR3 nucleotides read TGTGCCAGCAGCCCCCCCCAAGGACTAGCGGGAGGGTCCCTCTACAATGAGCAGTTCTTC. It specifies CASSPPQGLAGGSLYNEQFF.

The chain couples TRBV28 to TRBJ2-5, with D unresolved. Trimming removed 1 base at V and 5 bases at J, with 8 bases between. CDR1 is MDHEN, CDR2 SYDVKM, per germline. CDR3 length: 13 residues. The CDR3 DNA is TGTGCCAGCAGTTTATTCAGGCAGGAGACCCAGTACTTC. Translated: CASSLFRQETQYF.

The CDR3: CASSPFSLAGVSNEQFF. CDR3 nucleotide sequence: TGTGCCAGCAGTCCTTTTTCACTAGCGGGAGTAAGTAATGAGCAGTTCTTC. This chain joins TRBV28 and TRBJ2-1; 11 positions match TRBD2. The J segment lost 7 bases and the V segment lost 5 bases, leaving 13 bases of the junction unmatched. Germline V gives CDR1 MDHEN, CDR2 SYDVKM. The CDR3 has 17 amino acids.